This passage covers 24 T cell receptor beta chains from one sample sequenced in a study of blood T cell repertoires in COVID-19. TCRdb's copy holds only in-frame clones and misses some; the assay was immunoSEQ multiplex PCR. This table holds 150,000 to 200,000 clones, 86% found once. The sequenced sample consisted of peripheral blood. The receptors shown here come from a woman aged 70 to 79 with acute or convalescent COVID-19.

The CDR3 loop reads CASSAFGTKGVNEQFF. The CDR3 DNA is TGCGCCAGCAGTGCGTTTGGGACAAAGGGGGTCAATGAGCAGTTCTTC. This chain links TRBV10-2 with TRBJ2-1; D may be TRBD1 (6 bases). V shed 4 bases and J shed 6 bases, with 19 bases lying between them. The CDR3 runs to 16 residues. Germline CDR1 is WSHSY and CDR2 is SAAADI.

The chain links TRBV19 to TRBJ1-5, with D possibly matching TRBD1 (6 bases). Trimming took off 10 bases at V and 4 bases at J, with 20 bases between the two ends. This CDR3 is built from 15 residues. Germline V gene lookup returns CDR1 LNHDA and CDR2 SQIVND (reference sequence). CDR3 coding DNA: TGTGCCACCAACCCGGGACAACTAATGAATCAGCCCCAGCATTTT. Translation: CATNPGQLMNQPQHF.

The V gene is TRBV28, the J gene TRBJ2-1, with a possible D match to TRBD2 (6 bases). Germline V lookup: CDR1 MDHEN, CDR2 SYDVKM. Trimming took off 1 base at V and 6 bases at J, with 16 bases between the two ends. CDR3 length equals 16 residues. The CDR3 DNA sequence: TGTGCCAGCAGTTTATTATTAGGACTATGGGTCAATGAGCAGTTCTTC. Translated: CASSLLLGLWVNEQFF.

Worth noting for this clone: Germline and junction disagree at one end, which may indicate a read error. CDR3 coding DNA: TGTGCCAGCAGCTTAGGTAGGGCGGGGGGCGGCCTGAATACTGAAGCTTTCTTT. It encodes CASSLGRAGGGLNTEAFF. V and J are TRBV7-6 and TRBJ1-1, with a possible D match to TRBD1 (6 bases). The length of the CDR3 is 18 residues. The germline gives CDR1 SGHVS, CDR2 FNYEAQ. The variable domain in full, with the rest retrieved from reference TRBV7-6 and TRBJ1-1, is GAGVSQSPRYKVTKRGQDVALRCDPISGHVSLYWYRQALGQGPEFLTYFNYEAQQDKSGLPNDRFSAERPEGSISTLTIQRTEQRDSAMYRCASSLGRAGGGLNTEAFFGQGTRLTVV.

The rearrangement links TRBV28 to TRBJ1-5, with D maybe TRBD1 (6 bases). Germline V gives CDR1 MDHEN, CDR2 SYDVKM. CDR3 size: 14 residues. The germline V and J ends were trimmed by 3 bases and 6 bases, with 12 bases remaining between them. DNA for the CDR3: TGTGCCAGCAGTTTCGGGCAGGGGACTCAGCCCCAGCATTTT. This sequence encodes CASSFGQGTQPQHF.

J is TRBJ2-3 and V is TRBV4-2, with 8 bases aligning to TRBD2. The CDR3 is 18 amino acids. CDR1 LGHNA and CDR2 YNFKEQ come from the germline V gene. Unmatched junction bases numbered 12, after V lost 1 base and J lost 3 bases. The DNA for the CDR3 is TGTGCCAGCAGCCAAGGAGTTTCGAGCGGGGGCCGTACAGATACGCAGTATTTT. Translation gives CASSQGVSSGGRTDTQYF.

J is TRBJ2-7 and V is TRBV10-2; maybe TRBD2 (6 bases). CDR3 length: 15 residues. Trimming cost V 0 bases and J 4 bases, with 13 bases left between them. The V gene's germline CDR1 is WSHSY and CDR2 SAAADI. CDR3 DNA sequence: TGCGCCAGCAGTGAGTCGAACCGGGGGTCTTACGAGCAGTACTTC. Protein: CASSESNRGSYEQYF.

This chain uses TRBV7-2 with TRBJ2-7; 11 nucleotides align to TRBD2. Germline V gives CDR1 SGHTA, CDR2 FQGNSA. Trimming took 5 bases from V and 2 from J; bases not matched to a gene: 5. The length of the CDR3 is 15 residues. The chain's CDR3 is CASSEGTSGAYEQYF. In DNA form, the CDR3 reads TGTGCCAGCAGCGAAGGGACTAGCGGAGCCTACGAGCAGTACTTC.

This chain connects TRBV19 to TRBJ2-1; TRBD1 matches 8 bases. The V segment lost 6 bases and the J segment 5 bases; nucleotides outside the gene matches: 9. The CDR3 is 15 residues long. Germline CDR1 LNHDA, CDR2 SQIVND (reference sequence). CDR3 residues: CASRGPDRGNNEQFF. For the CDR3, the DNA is TGTGCCAGTAGAGGACCCGACAGGGGAAACAATGAGCAGTTCTTC.

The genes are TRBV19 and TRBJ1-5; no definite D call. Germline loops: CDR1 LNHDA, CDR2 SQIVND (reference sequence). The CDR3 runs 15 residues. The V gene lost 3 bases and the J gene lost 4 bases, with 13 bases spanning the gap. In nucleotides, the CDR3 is TGTGCCAGTAGTATGGGCAGGTCCTTGAATCAGCCCCAGCATTTT. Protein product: CASSMGRSLNQPQHF.

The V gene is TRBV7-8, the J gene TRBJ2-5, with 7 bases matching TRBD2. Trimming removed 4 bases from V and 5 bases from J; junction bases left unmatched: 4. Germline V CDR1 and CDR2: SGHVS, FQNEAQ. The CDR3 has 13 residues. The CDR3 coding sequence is TGTGCCAGCAGCTGGACTAGGGCGGAGACCCAGTACTTC. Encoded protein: CASSWTRAETQYF.

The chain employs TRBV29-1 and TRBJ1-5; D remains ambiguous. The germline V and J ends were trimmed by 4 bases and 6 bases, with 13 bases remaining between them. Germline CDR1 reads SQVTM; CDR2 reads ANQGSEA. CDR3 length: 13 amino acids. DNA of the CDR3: TGCAGCGTTGTGGATTCCGCAGGTCAGCCCCAGCATTTT. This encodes CSVVDSAGQPQHF.

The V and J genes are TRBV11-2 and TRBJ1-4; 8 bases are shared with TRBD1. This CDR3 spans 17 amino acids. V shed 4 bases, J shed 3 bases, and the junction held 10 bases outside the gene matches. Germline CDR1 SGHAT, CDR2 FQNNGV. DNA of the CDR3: TGTGCCAGCAGCTCGCGGACAGGGAGGGAATCTAATGAAAAACTGTTTTTT. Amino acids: CASSSRTGRESNEKLFF.

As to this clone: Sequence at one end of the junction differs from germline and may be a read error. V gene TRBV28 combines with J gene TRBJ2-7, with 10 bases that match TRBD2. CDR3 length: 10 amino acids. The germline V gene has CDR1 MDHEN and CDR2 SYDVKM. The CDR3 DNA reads TGTGCCAGCAGTGGGACTAGCGACCACTTC. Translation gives CASSGTSDHF.

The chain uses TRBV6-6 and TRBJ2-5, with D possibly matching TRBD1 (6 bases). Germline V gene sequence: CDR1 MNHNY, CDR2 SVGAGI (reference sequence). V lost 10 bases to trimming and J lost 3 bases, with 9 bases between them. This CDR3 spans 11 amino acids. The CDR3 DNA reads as TGTGCCACCAACAGGGAAGAGACCCAGTACTTC. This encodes CATNREETQYF.

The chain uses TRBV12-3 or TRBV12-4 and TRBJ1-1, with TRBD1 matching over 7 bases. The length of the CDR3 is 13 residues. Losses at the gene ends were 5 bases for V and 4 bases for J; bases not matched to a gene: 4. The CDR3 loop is CASSLGTVTEAFF. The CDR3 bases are TGTGCCAGCAGTCTAGGGACAGTCACTGAAGCTTTCTTT.

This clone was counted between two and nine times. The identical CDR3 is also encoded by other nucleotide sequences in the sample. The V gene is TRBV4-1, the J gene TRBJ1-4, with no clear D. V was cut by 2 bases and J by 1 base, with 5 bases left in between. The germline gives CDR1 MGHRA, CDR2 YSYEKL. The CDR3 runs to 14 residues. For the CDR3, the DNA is TGCGCCAGCAGCCAACGCGTAACTAATGAAAAACTGTTTTTT. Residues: CASSQRVTNEKLFF.

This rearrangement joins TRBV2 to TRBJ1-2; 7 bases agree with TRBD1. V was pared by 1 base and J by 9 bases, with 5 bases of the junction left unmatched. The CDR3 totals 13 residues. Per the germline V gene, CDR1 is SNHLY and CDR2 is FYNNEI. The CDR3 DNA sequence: TGTGCCAGCAGTGAAGGACAGGGTACCAGCTACACCTTC. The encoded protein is CASSEGQGTSYTF.

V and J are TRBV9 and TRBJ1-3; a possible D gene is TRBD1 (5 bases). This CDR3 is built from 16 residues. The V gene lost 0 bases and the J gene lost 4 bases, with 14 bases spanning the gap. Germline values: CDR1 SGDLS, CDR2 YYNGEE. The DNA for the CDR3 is TGTGCCAGCAGCGTAGGTGGGACTGTCGAAGGAAACACCATATATTTT. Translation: CASSVGGTVEGNTIYF.

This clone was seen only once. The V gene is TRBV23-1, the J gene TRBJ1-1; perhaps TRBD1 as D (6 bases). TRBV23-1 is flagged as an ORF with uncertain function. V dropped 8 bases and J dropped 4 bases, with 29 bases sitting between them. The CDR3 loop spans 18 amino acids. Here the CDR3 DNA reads TGCGCCAGCTGTCGAGGGGACATCGGTCCTCGGGCGGGCACTGAAGCTTTCTTT. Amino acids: CASCRGDIGPRAGTEAFF.

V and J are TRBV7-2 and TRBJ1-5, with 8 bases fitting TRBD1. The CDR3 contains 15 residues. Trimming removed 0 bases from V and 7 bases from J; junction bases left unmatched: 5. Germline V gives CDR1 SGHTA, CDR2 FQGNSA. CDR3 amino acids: CASSLAQGARQPQHF. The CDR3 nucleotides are TGTGCCAGCAGCTTAGCCCAGGGGGCTAGGCAGCCCCAGCATTTT.

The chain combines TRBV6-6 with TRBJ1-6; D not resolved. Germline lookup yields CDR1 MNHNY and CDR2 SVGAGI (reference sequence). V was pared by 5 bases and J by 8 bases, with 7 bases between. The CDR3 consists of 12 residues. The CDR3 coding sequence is TGTGCCAGCAGTCCCACTGATTCACCCCTCCACTTT. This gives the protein CASSPTDSPLHF.

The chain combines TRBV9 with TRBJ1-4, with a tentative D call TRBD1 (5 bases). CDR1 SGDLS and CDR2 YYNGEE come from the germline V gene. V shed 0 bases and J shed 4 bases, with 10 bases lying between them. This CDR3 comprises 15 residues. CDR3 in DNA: TGTGCCAGCAGCGTAGAGGGGCATGGTAATGAAAAACTGTTTTTT. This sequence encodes CASSVEGHGNEKLFF.

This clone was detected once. The CDR3, as DNA: TGTGCCAGCAGTAGAACAGGGATCTCCTACAATGAGCAGTTCTTC. It encodes CASSRTGISYNEQFF. The J gene is TRBJ2-1, the V gene TRBV7-8, with TRBD1 as a possible D gene (6 bases). There are 15 residues in the CDR3. The ends were cut back, 6 bases at V and 0 bases at J, with 12 bases in the middle. Germline V CDR1 and CDR2: SGHVS, FQNEAQ. Variable domain in full (rest from reference TRBV7-8 and TRBJ2-1): GAGVSQSPRYKVAKRGQDVALRCDPISGHVSLFWYQQALGQGPEFLTYFQNEAQLDKSGLPSDRFFAERPEGSVSTLKIQRTQQEDSAVYLCASSRTGISYNEQFFGPGTRLTVL.